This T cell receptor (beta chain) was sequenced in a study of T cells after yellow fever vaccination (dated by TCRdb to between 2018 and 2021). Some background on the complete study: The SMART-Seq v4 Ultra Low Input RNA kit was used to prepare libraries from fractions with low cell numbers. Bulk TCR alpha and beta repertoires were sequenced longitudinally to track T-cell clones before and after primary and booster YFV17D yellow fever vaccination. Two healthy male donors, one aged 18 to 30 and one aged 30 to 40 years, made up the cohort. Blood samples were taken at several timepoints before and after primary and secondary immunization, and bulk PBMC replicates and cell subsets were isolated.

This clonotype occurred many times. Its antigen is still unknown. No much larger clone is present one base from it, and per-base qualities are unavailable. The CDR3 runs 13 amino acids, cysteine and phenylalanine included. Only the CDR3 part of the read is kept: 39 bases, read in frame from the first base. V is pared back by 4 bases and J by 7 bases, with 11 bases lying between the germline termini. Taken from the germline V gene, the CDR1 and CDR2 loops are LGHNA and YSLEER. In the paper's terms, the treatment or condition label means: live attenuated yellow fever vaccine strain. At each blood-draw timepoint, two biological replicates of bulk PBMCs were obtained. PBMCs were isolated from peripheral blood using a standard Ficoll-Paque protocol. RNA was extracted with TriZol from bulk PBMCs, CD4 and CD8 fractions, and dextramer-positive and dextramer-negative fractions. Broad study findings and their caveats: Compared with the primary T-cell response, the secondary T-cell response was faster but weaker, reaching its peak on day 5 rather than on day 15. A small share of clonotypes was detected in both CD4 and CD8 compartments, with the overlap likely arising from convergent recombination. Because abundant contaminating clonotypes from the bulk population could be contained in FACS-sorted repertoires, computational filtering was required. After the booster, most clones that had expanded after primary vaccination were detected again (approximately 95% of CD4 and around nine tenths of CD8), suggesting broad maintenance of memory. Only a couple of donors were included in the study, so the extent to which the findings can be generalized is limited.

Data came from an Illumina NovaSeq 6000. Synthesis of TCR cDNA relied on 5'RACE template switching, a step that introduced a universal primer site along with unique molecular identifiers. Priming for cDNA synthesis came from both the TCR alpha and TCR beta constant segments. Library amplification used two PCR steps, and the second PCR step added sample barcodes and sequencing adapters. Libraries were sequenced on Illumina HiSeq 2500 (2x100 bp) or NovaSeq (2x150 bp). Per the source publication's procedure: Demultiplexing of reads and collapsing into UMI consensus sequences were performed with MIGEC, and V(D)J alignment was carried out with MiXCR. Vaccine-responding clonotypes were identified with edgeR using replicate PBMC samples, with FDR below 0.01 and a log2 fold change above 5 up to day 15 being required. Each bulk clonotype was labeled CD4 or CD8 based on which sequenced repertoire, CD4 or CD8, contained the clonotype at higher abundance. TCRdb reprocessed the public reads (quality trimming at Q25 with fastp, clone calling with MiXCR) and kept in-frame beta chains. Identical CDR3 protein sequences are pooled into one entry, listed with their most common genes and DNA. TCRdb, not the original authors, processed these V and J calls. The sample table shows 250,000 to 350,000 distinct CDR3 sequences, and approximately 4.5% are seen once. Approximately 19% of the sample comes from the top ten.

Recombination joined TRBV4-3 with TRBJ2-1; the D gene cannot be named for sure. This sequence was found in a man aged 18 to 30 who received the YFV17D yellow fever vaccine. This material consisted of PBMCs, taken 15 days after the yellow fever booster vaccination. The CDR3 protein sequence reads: CASSPHTQNEQFF. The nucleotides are TGCGCCAGCAGCCCGCACACGCAAAATGAGCAGTTCTTC.